The clone carrying this T cell receptor (beta chain) was seen just once. Its antigen is not known. The data stem from a study of shared clonotypes between healthy human individuals. Only in-frame clones appear in the TCRdb table, and some are missing; sequencing was by immunoSEQ multiplex PCR. The table shows 2 million to 2.5 million clones, with roughly 91% occurring only once. Germline loops: CDR1 MNHEY, CDR2 SMNVEV (reference sequence). V trimming: 7 bases; J trimming: 6 bases; junction bases outside the gene matches: 8. This CDR3 has 13 residues. Study results and limitations: Generally, estimated richness proved larger in naive subsets than it did in memory subsets.

The naive CD8 subset, CD45RO-negative cells positively selected for CCR7, excluded terminally differentiated effector memory CD45RA+ cells. Nashville, Tennessee was home to all donors, each a Caucasian adult. Input material: naive CD8+ T cells from PBMCs. The chain joins TRBV27 to TRBJ2-7; 8 bases agree with TRBD2. This clonotype originated in a man aged 18 to 35 in good health. Some clones in this sample may be carry-over from other donors' samples. The CDR3 loop reads CASTSGAGGEQYF. Here the CDR3 DNA reads TGTGCCAGCACCTCGGGGGCGGGAGGCGAGCAGTACTTC.